This entry lists 4 T cell receptor beta chains sequenced from one sample in a study of CXCR3-negative and CXCR3-positive naive CD8 T cells. The TRB libraries of cDNA were built by UMI-labeled 5' RACE. Reanalyzing the 5' RACE reads, TCRdb keeps one entry per CDR3 protein, without DNA. This sample's table reports approximately 83,000 distinct CDR3 sequences. Material: naive CXCR3- CD8+ T cells from blood. The subset: CD45RO-CCR7+CD27+CD95- naive CD8+ T cells lacking CXCR3 (TNR3-). These receptors were collected from a human donor in good health. Some clones in this sample may be carry-over from other donors' samples.

V gene TRBV12-3 or TRBV12-4 combines with J gene TRBJ2-3; the D call from TCRdb, TRBD2, cannot be confirmed without DNA. The CDR3 loop spans 15 amino acids. The CDR3 sequence is CASSLLAGFTDTQYF.

The chain combines TRBV7-3 with TRBJ2-5; absent DNA, TCRdb's TRBD2 call cannot be checked. The CDR3 has 16 residues. Germline CDR1 SGHTA, CDR2 FQGTGA. CDR3: CASSLGLAPRRETQYF.

The chain joins TRBV9 to TRBJ2-3; the D call from TCRdb, TRBD1, cannot be confirmed without DNA. The germline V gene encodes CDR1 SGDLS and CDR2 YYNGEE. The CDR3 runs 15 residues. CDR3 residues: CASSLQGYSTDTQYF.

The gene calls are TRBV10-3 and TRBJ2-7; TCRdb's D call, TRBD1, is unchecked because there is no DNA. This CDR3 spans 13 amino acids. Germline V gene sequence: CDR1 ENHRY, CDR2 SYGVKD. The CDR3 reads CAISGTGGYEQYF.